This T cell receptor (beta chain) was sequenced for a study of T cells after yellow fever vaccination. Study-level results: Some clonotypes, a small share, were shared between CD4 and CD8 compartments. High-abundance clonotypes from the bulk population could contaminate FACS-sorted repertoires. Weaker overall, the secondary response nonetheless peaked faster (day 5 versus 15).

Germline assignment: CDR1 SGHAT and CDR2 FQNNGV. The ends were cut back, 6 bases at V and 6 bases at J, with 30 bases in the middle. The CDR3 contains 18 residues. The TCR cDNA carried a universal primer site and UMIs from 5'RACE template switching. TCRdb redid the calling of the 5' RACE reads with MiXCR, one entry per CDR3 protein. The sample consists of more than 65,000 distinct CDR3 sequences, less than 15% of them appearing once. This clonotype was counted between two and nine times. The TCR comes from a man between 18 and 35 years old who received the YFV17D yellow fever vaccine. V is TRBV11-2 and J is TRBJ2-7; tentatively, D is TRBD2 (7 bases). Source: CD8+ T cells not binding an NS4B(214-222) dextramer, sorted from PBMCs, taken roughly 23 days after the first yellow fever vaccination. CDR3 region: CASRVGAWGGLRESEQYF. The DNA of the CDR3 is TGTGCCAGCAGGGTAGGGGCGTGGGGGGGCCTCCGGGAGTCCGAGCAGTACTTC.